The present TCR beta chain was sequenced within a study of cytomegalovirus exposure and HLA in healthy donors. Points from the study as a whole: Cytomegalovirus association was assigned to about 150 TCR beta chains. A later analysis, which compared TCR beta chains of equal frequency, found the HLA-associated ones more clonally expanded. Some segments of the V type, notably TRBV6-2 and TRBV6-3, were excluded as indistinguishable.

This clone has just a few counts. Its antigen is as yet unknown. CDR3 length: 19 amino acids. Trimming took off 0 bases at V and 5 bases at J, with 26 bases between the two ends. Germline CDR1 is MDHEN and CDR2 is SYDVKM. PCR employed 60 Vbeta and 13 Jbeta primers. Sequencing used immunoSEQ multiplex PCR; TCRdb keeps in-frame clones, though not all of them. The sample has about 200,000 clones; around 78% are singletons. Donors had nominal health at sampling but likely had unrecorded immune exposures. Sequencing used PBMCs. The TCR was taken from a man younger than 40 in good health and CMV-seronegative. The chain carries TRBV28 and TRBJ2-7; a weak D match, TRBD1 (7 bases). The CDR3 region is CASSLWLLMSGQGGNEQYF. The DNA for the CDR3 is TGTGCCAGCAGTTTATGGTTGTTGATGTCGGGGCAGGGGGGCAACGAGCAGTACTTC.